Presented here are 14 T cell receptor beta chains from one specimen sequenced in a study of control samples from healthy donors and cancer patients. Generated by immunoSEQ multiplex PCR, the TCRdb table keeps only in-frame clones and is missing some. This table has 70,000 to 75,000 clones, 85% to 95% appearing once. The sequencing sample was made of blood. Receptor source: a woman in her 30s in good health.

This clone was seen only once. The gene calls are TRBV12-3 or TRBV12-4 and TRBJ1-2; D gene unclear. The V end was cut by 5 bases, the J end by 8 bases, with 9 bases between. The CDR3 covers 11 residues. CDR3 DNA sequence: TGTGCCAGCAGTGCCCGGCGGGGCTACACCTTC. It encodes CASSARRGYTF.

The chain recombines TRBV3-1 (or the pseudogene TRBV3-2) with TRBJ1-2; D gene uncertain. The V gene's germline CDR1 is LGHDT and CDR2 YNNKEL (reference sequence). Trimming left V 0 bases short and J 5 bases short, with 7 bases between. CDR3 length: 13 residues. Here the CDR3 DNA reads TGTGCCAGCAGCCAAGATGCATGGTATGGCTACACCTTC. This encodes CASSQDAWYGYTF.

This sequence joins TRBV18 and TRBJ1-2; D not certain. V was pared by 3 bases and J by 2 bases, with 10 bases between. Germline-derived CDR1 and CDR2 are KGHSH and LQKENI. This CDR3 spans 14 amino acids. CDR3 coding DNA: TGTGCCAGCTCACCGAATACACCAAACTATGGCTACACCTTC. Translating gives CASSPNTPNYGYTF.

This clone is categorized as medium-sized. CDR3 loop: CASTGQQANEKLFF. The CDR3 nucleotides are TGTGCCAGCACCGGACAGCAGGCTAATGAAAAACTGTTTTTT. V and J are TRBV25-1 and TRBJ1-4, with D possibly TRBD1 on 6 matching bases. The CDR3 covers 14 residues. Germline lookup yields CDR1 MGHDK and CDR2 SYGVNS. Trimming stripped 7 bases from V and 3 bases from J, with 12 bases between.

The rearrangement joins TRBV11-2 to TRBJ2-7, with D possibly TRBD1 on 6 matching bases. V lost 3 bases and J lost 6, with 15 bases in between. The CDR3 totals 14 residues. Germline V lookup: CDR1 SGHAT, CDR2 FQNNGV. The CDR3 spells CASSLRSQGLEQYF. Written as DNA, the CDR3 is TGTGCCAGCAGCTTGCGCTCCCAGGGGCTCGAGCAGTACTTC.

The CDR3 nucleotides are TGTGCCAGCAGCAGGACAGGGGTTCAGCCCCAGCATTTT. Its translation is CASSRTGVQPQHF. The chain carries TRBV7-2 and TRBJ1-5, with 9 positions matching TRBD1. This CDR3 is built from 13 residues. Germline lookup yields CDR1 SGHTA and CDR2 FQGNSA. After removal of 5 bases from V and 6 bases from J, the junction contained 2 bases not matched to a gene.

This clone was detected only once. This chain uses TRBV5-8 with TRBJ1-4; TRBD1 might be the D (5 bases). The length of the CDR3 is 15 residues. V was clipped by 5 bases and J by 4 bases, with 15 bases between them. Germline-derived CDR1 and CDR2 are SGHTS and YDEGEE. The CDR3 bases are TGTGCCAGCAGGACCCGGGACCCCCATAATGAAAAACTGTTTTTT. Its protein is CASRTRDPHNEKLFF.

The V call is TRBV30, the J call TRBJ1-1; TRBD1 matches at 7 bases. The CDR3 runs 13 residues. Germline CDR1 reads GTSNPN; CDR2 reads SVGIG (reference sequence). Unmatched junction bases numbered 7, after V lost 2 bases and J lost 7 bases. CDR3 amino acids: CAWSPGTAYEAFF. The CDR3 DNA is TGTGCCTGGAGTCCCGGGACAGCTTATGAAGCTTTCTTT.

This clone showed up just a few times. The rearrangement links TRBV29-1 to TRBJ1-5; D might be TRBD1 (5 bases). Between the trimmed V and J ends, which lost 6 bases and 7 bases, there was a span of 16 bases. The germline gives CDR1 SQVTM, CDR2 ANQGSEA. This CDR3 is built from 13 residues. CDR3 nucleotide sequence: TGCAGCGTGTTGACGGCCGGGGGGCAGCCCCAGCATTTT. It yields the protein CSVLTAGGQPQHF.

The chain joins TRBV19 to TRBJ1-6; 7 bases line up with TRBD1. Germline lookup yields CDR1 LNHDA and CDR2 SQIVND (reference sequence). This CDR3 spans 14 amino acids. V was pared by 6 bases and J by 6 bases, with 5 bases of the junction left unmatched. The CDR3 sequence: CASRSQGVNSPLHF. DNA of the CDR3: TGTGCCAGTAGGAGTCAGGGGGTTAATTCACCCCTCCACTTT.

The chain links TRBV30 to TRBJ1-5; D remains ambiguous. The V gene's germline CDR1 is GTSNPN and CDR2 SVGIG (reference sequence). Trimming pared 0 bases from V and 3 bases from J, leaving 9 bases between. The CDR3 extends over 14 amino acids. Here the CDR3 reads CAWSVNSNNQPQHF. In DNA form, the CDR3 reads TGTGCCTGGAGTGTGAACAGCAACAATCAGCCCCAGCATTTT.

V and J are TRBV3-1 (or the pseudogene TRBV3-2) and TRBJ2-5, with no clear D. The length of the CDR3 is 15 residues. V lost 0 bases and J 1 base, leaving 9 bases between the germline ends. Germline CDR1 and CDR2: LGHDT and YNNKEL (reference sequence). CDR3 amino acids: CASSQDTGIQETQYF. CDR3 nucleotides: TGTGCCAGCAGCCAAGATACCGGCATCCAAGAGACCCAGTACTTC.

The chain couples TRBV6-1 to TRBJ2-7, with D perhaps TRBD1 (5 bases). This CDR3 contains 14 residues. CDR1 MNHNS and CDR2 SASEGT come from the germline V gene. The V gene lost 3 bases and the J gene lost 3 bases, with 12 bases spanning the gap. The CDR3 region is CASSDRQGFYEQYF. CDR3 coding DNA: TGTGCCAGCAGTGATAGGCAGGGCTTCTACGAGCAGTACTTC.

This sequence joins TRBV27 and TRBJ2-7; D is ambiguous. V dropped 2 bases and J dropped 6 bases, with 14 bases sitting between them. CDR1 and CDR2 from the germline V gene are MNHEY and SMNVEV (reference sequence). The CDR3 is 14 amino acids. CDR3 loop: CASSLLGLRAEQYF. The DNA of the CDR3 is TGTGCCAGCAGTTTACTGGGCCTCCGTGCCGAGCAGTACTTC.